This paragraph reports one T cell receptor (beta chain). Its antigen is undetermined. Sequenced by immunoSEQ multiplex PCR; TCRdb stores in-frame clones only, minus some. This table has roughly 1,800 clones, around 78% appearing once. This record belongs to a study of immune evolution from preneoplasia to lung adenocarcinoma. Study-wide findings and caveats: Top clone frequencies peaked in normal lung, apparently declining through invasive adenocarcinoma. Later-stage lesions appeared to have more T cells, more diversity, less clonality.

Trimming stripped 1 base from V and 5 bases from J, with 14 bases between. The CDR3 sequence is 15 residues long. Looked up from germline, CDR1 is GTSNPN and CDR2 is SVGIG (reference sequence). Each case's diagnosis was confirmed by two pathologists on H&E. Macro-dissection enriched premalignant or tumor cells before nucleic acid extraction. The chain combines TRBV30 with TRBJ1-4; D not resolved. The receptor was isolated from a person aged 70 to 79 with lung adenocarcinoma. Sequencing was performed on FFPE atypical adenomatous hyperplasia tissue from the lung. As for subset: atypical adenomatous hyperplasia (AAH), lung preneoplasia. The CDR3: CAWSGVSGVNEKLFF. CDR3 DNA sequence: TGTGCCTGGAGTGGAGTTTCGGGAGTGAATGAAAAACTGTTTTTT. The variable domain in full, with the rest retrieved from reference TRBV30 and TRBJ1-4, is SQTIHQWPATLVQPVGSPLSLECTVEGTSNPNLYWYRQAAGRGLQLLFYSVGIGQISSEVPQNLSASRPQDRQFILSSKKLLLSDSGFYLCAWSGVSGVNEKLFFGSGTQLSVL.